Each of the 10 T cell receptor beta chains below was sequenced from the same sample in a study of tumor-infiltrating lymphocytes in primary liver carcinoma. Reverse transcription of about 0.5 ug total RNA with a constant-region primer produced TCR beta cDNA. Slightly modified ARM-PCR, run as three nested multiplex PCR rounds, produced the TCR beta libraries. TRBV1-TRBV30 forward and Cbeta reverse primers drove the first two approximately 11-cycle rounds. TCRdb called the multiplex PCR reads again in MiXCR, with one record for every CDR3 protein. This sample has 300,000 to 350,000 distinct CDR3 sequences, with less than 75% found just once. RNA isolated from unsorted whole blood supplied the blood RNA, with germline DNA also extracted. The specimen sequenced was peripheral blood. Every receptor here comes from a middle-aged man with primary liver carcinoma and hepatitis B virus infection.

In the case of this clonotype: Given a much more abundant clone one base away, this may be a read error. The chain recombines TRBV6-6 with TRBJ2-7; TRBD2 agrees at 8 bases. The V gene's germline CDR1 is MNHNY and CDR2 SVGAGI (reference sequence). The CDR3 is made up of 17 amino acids. The V gene end was trimmed by 1 base and the J gene end by 2 bases; junction bases not matched to a gene: 10. The CDR3 region is CASSYLGPISGTYEQYF. The CDR3 DNA follows: TGTGCCAGCAGTTACTTGGGACCGATTAGCGGGACCTACGAGCAGTACTTC.

The rearrangement uses TRBV4-1 and TRBJ2-1; TRBD2 matches 13 bases. Germline assignment: CDR1 MGHRA and CDR2 YSYEKL. CDR3 length: 19 residues. V lost 1 base, J lost 9 bases, and 15 bases stayed unmatched. This CDR3 is CASSQAEGLAGVSRGEQFF. In DNA form, the CDR3 reads TGCGCCAGCAGCCAAGCTGAAGGACTAGCGGGAGTGTCCCGCGGTGAGCAGTTCTTC.

Concerning this clonotype itself: A much larger clone differs from this one at a single base, so this may be a read error. The chain employs TRBV6-1 and TRBJ2-1; D possibly corresponds to TRBD2 (5 bases). Per the germline V gene, CDR1 is MNHNS and CDR2 is SASEGT. V dropped 10 bases and J dropped 6 bases, with 19 bases sitting between them. There are 14 residues in the CDR3. CDR3 bases: TGTGCCATCAAGGCGGACCTAGGAGGCAATGAGCAGTTCTTC. Translated, it gives CAIKADLGGNEQFF.

This sequence joins TRBV5-4 and TRBJ1-3; D is undetermined. CDR1 and CDR2 from the germline V gene are SGHNT and YYREEE (reference sequence). The CDR3 spans 13 residues. Between the trimmed V and J ends, which lost 4 bases and 5 bases, there was a span of 10 bases. DNA for the CDR3: TGTGCCAGCAGCCCCGCGCTCAGAAACACCATATATTTT. The encoded protein is CASSPALRNTIYF.

Points on this clonotype: Its ends do not fully match the called genes, so a read error is possible. This sequence joins TRBV4-2 and TRBJ1-5; D is uncertain. The CDR3 totals 15 residues. The germline V gene has CDR1 LGHNA and CDR2 YNFKEQ. The CDR3 region has the DNA TGTGCGAGCAGCCAAGAGCAGGCCAACAATCAGCCCCAGCGTTTT. The encoded protein is CASSQEQANNQPQRF.

This clonotype was detected many times. V is TRBV5-6 and J is TRBJ2-4; D might be TRBD1 (6 bases). Trimming took off 2 bases at V and 6 bases at J, with 9 bases between the two ends. The CDR3 sequence is 13 residues long. Germline CDR1 SGHDT, CDR2 YYEEEE. The CDR3, as DNA: TGTGCCAGCAGCTTCGACAGGCGAAACATTCAGTACTTC. It translates to CASSFDRRNIQYF.

As concerns this clonotype: A read error may produce the germline difference seen at one junction end. The chain is built from TRBV11-2 and TRBJ2-7, with D uncertain. Germline V gene data show CDR1 as SGHAT and CDR2 as FQNNGV. The CDR3 length is 12 residues. CDR3 nucleotide sequence: TGTGTCAGCTCAGCAGTCGGCTACGAGCAGTACTTC. Translated, it gives CVSSAVGYEQYF.

Notes on this clonotype: This could be a read error, since a much larger clone is one nucleotide away. The chain uses TRBV12-3 or TRBV12-4 and TRBJ2-6; D possibly uses TRBD1 or TRBD2 (5 bases each). There are 15 residues in the CDR3. The CDR3 DNA is TGTGCCAGCAGTAGGAGAGGGTCTGGGGCCAACTTCCTGACTTTC. This gives the protein CASSRRGSGANFLTF.

In regard to this clonotype: The junction does not match germline at one end; this may be a read error. The V gene is TRBV11-2, the J gene TRBJ2-7; a weak D match, TRBD1 (7 bases). Germline loops: CDR1 SGHAT, CDR2 FQNNGV. The CDR3 is 11 residues long. The CDR3 here is CVSNLDAGQHF. CDR3 sequence (DNA): TGTGTCAGCAACTTAGACGCGGGACAGCACTTC. Based on the CDR3 plus reference TRBV11-2 and TRBJ2-7, the full variable domain is EAGVAQSPRYKIIEKRQSVAFWCNPISGHATLYWYQQILGQGPKLLIQFQNNGVVDDSQLPKDRFSAERLKGVDSTLKIQPAKLEDSAVYLCVSNLDAGQHFGPGTRLTVT.

Regarding this clonotype: A single base separates this from a much larger clone, so it may be a read error. The chain carries TRBV4-3 and TRBJ1-3; D not resolved. The CDR3 runs 16 residues. Germline V gene sequence: CDR1 LGHNA, CDR2 YSLEER. The CDR3, as DNA: TGCGCCAGCAGCCAAGTGGCCGTATTCTCTGGAAAAACCATATATTTT. It yields the protein CASSQVAVFSGKTIYF.